What follows describes a single TCR beta chain. V lost 6 bases, J lost 1 base, and 9 bases lay in between. Germline CDR1 and CDR2: MNHNY and SVGAGI (reference sequence). The CDR3 is made up of 13 amino acids. Original analysis: From reference gene primer amplification, estimates of nucleated cell counts were derived. Data came from immunoSEQ multiplex PCR; TCRdb stores just in-frame clones and leaves some out. That table furnishes V, J and clone size, whereas the DNA furnished D and trimming. The table has a few hundred thousand clones, 75% to 90% seen once. This entry belongs to a study of blood T cell repertoires in COVID-19.

The V and J genes are TRBV6-6 and TRBJ1-1; tentatively, D is TRBD1 (5 bases). This clonotype was obtained from a woman aged 35 to 49 who had recovered from COVID-19. Sequenced input: peripheral blood. The CDR3: CASSGGGNTEAFF. The CDR3 DNA reads TGTGCCAGCAGCGGCGGGGGGAACACTGAAGCTTTCTTT.